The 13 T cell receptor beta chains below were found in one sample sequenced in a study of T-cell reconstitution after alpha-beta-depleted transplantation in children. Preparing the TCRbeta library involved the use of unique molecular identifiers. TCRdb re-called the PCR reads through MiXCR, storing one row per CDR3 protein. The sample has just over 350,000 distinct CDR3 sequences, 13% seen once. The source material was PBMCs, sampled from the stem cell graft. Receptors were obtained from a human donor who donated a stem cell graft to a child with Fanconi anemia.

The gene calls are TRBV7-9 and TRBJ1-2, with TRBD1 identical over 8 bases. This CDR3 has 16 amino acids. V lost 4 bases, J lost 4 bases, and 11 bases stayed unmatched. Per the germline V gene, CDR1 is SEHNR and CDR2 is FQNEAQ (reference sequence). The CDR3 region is CASSYLTGGAPYGYTF. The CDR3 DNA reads TGTGCCAGCAGCTACCTTACAGGGGGGGCTCCCTATGGCTACACCTTC.

The CDR3 DNA follows: TGCAGCGCGGGGGTAGGGACCACTGAAGCTTTCTTT. This codes for CSAGVGTTEAFF. This sequence joins TRBV29-1 and TRBJ1-1; D is perhaps TRBD1 (5 bases). CDR3 length: 12 amino acids. Germline V gene lookup returns CDR1 SQVTM and CDR2 ANQGSEA. V lost 7 bases to trimming and J lost 4 bases, with 13 bases between them. The complete variable domain, with remaining parts taken from reference TRBV29-1 and TRBJ1-1, reads SAVISQKPSRDICQRGTSLTIQCQVDSQVTMMFWYRQQPGQSLTLIATANQGSEATYESGFVIDKFPISRPNLTFSTLTVSNMSPEDSSIYLCSAGVGTTEAFFGQGTRLTVV.

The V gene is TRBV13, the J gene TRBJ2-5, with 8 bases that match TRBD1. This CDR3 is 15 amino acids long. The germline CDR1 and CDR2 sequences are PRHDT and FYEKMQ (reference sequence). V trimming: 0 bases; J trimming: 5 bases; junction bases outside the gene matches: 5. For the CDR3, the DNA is TGTGCCAGCAGCTTAGGAGGACAGGGCGGCGAGACCCAGTACTTC. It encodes CASSLGGQGGETQYF.

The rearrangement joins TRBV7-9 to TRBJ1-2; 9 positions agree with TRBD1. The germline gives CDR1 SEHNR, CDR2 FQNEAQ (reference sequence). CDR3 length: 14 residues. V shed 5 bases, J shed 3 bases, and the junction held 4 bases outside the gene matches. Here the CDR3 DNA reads TGTGCCAGCAGCCGACAGGGGGTGTACTATGGCTACACCTTC. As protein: CASSRQGVYYGYTF.

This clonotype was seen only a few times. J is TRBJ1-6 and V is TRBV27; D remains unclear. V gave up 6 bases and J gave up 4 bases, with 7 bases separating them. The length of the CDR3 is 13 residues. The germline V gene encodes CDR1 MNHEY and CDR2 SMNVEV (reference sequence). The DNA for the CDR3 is TGTGCCAGCAGCCAACTGTATAATTCACCCCTCCACTTT. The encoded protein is CASSQLYNSPLHF.

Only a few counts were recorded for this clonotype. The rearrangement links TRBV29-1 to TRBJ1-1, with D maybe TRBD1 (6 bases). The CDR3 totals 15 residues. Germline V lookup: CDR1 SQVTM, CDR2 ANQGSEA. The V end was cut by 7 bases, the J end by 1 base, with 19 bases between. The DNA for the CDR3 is TGCAGCGCACGGCCTCTGGGACACTCGAACACTGAAGCTTTCTTT. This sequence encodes CSARPLGHSNTEAFF.

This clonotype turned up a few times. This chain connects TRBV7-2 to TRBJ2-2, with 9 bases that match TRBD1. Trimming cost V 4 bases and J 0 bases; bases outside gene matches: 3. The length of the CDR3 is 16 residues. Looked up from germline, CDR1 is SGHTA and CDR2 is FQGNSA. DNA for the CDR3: TGTGCCAGCAGCTATACAGGGGGCGCGAACACCGGGGAGCTGTTTTTT. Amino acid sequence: CASSYTGGANTGELFF.

CDR3 amino acids: CSVEGGTQETQYF. The CDR3 nucleotides are TGCAGCGTTGAAGGGGGGACCCAAGAGACCCAGTACTTC. The genes are TRBV29-1 and TRBJ2-5; D is tentatively TRBD1 or TRBD2 (5 bases each). Trimming removed 1 base from V and 1 base from J, with 7 bases in between. This CDR3 is 13 amino acids long. The germline V gene encodes CDR1 SQVTM and CDR2 ANQGSEA.

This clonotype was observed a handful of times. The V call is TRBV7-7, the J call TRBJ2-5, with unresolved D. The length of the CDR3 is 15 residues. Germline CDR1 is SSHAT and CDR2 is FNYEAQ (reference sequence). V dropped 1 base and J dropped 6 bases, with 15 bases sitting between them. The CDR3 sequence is CASSLEVGFRKTQYF. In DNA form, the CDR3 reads TGTGCCAGCAGCTTAGAGGTCGGGTTTCGAAAGACCCAGTACTTC.

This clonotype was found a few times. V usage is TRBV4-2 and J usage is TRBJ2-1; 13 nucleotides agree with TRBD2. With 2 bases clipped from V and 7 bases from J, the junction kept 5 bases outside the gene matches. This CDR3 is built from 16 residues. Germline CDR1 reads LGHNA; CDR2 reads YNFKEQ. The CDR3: CASSQPLAGGVNEQFF. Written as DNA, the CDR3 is TGTGCCAGCAGCCAACCACTAGCGGGGGGGGTGAATGAGCAGTTCTTC.

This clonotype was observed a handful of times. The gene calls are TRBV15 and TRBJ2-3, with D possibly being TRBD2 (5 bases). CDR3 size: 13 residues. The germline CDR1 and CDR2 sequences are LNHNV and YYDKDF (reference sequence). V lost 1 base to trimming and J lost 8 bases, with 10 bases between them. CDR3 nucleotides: TGTGCCACCAGCAGAGGACCGGCGGGTACGCAGTATTTT. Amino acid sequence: CATSRGPAGTQYF.

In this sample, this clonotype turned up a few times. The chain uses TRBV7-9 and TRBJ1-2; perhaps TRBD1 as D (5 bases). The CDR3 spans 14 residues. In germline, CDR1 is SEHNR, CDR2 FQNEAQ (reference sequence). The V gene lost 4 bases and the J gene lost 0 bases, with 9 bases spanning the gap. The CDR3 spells CASSSGQSNYGYTF. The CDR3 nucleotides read TGTGCCAGCAGCTCCGGACAATCTAACTATGGCTACACCTTC.

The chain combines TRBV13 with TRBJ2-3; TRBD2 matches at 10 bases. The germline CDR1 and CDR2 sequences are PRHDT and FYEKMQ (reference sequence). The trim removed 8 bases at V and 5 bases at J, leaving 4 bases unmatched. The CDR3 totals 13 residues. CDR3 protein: CASSRLAGDTQYF. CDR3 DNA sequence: TGTGCCAGCTCTAGACTAGCGGGAGATACGCAGTATTTT.